This entry lists 28 T cell receptor beta chains sequenced from one sample in a study of blood T cell repertoires in COVID-19. The protocol was immunoSEQ multiplex PCR, while the TCRdb copy is restricted to in-frame clones and leaves out a portion. Here the sample spans over 200,000 clones, 80% to 90% being singletons. Sequencing was done on a sample of peripheral blood. The receptors stem from a man older than 75 with acute or convalescent COVID-19.

V usage is TRBV6-6 and J usage is TRBJ1-1, with a tentative D call TRBD1 (5 bases). In germline, CDR1 is MNHNY, CDR2 SVGAGI (reference sequence). CDR3 length equals 13 residues. V lost 2 bases and J lost 3, with 7 bases in between. Written as DNA, the CDR3 is TGTGCCAGCAGTTACGCGGGGGACACTGAAGCTTTCTTT. It translates to CASSYAGDTEAFF.

The J gene is TRBJ2-7, the V gene TRBV5-1, with D possibly TRBD1 on 6 matching bases. Trimming took 1 base from V and 2 from J, leaving 13 bases between them. The CDR3 spans 15 residues. Germline V gene lookup returns CDR1 SGHRS and CDR2 YFSETQ. CDR3 loop: CASSLQGTPTYEQYF. CDR3 DNA: TGCGCCAGCAGCTTGCAGGGGACACCCACCTACGAGCAGTACTTC.

This chain uses TRBV5-1 with TRBJ2-5; TRBD2 agrees at 9 bases. CDR3 length: 14 amino acids. The junction had 4 bases not matched to a gene; V was cut back by 3 bases and J by 4 bases. Germline V gene lookup returns CDR1 SGHRS and CDR2 YFSETQ. DNA for the CDR3: TGCGCCAGCAGCTCGGGACTAGCCGCAGAGACCCAGTACTTC. It translates to CASSSGLAAETQYF. Filled out from reference TRBV5-1 and TRBJ2-5, the complete variable domain reads KAGVTQTPRYLIKTRGQQVTLSCSPISGHRSVSWYQQTPGQGLQFLFEYFSETQRNKGNFPGRFSGRQFSNSRSEMNVSTLELGDSALYLCASSSGLAAETQYFGPGTRLLVL.

This clone was observed once. This chain joins TRBV9 and TRBJ2-3, with D maybe TRBD2 (5 bases). The V end was cut by 4 bases, the J end by 4 bases, with 10 bases between. Looked up from germline, CDR1 is SGDLS and CDR2 is YYNGEE. CDR3 length equals 13 residues. Here the CDR3 DNA reads TGTGCCAGCAGCCTGGAGAGGGCAGATACGCAGTATTTT. This translates into CASSLERADTQYF.

The chain joins TRBV28 to TRBJ2-5, with D tentatively TRBD2 (6 bases). This CDR3 comprises 13 residues. V lost 3 bases, J lost 4 bases, and 9 bases lay in between. CDR1 and CDR2 from the germline V gene are MDHEN and SYDVKM. Here the CDR3 DNA reads TGTGCCAGCAGTTTCGGGGGTAGAGAGACCCAGTACTTC. Amino acids: CASSFGGRETQYF.

The chain joins TRBV29-1 to TRBJ2-5; TRBD2 aligns across 8 bases. The CDR3 runs to 13 residues. The V segment lost 4 bases and the J segment 4 bases; nucleotides outside the gene matches: 5. Germline assignment: CDR1 SQVTM and CDR2 ANQGSEA. The CDR3 sequence: CSVVRGGSETQYF. The CDR3 coding sequence is TGCAGCGTTGTCCGGGGGGGTTCAGAGACCCAGTACTTC. The variable domain in full, with the rest retrieved from reference TRBV29-1 and TRBJ2-5, is SAVISQKPSRDICQRGTSLTIQCQVDSQVTMMFWYRQQPGQSLTLIATANQGSEATYESGFVIDKFPISRPNLTFSTLTVSNMSPEDSSIYLCSVVRGGSETQYFGPGTRLLVL.

V and J are TRBV3-1 (or the pseudogene TRBV3-2) and TRBJ2-7; 9 bases agree with TRBD2. With V trimmed by 1 base and J by 2 bases, 3 bases remained unmatched. The germline gives CDR1 LGHDT, CDR2 YNNKEL (reference sequence). The CDR3 is made up of 15 amino acids. CDR3 region: CASSQAAGGTYEQYF. The CDR3 DNA sequence: TGTGCCAGCAGCCAAGCGGCGGGGGGGACCTACGAGCAGTACTTC.

This clone has a handful of counts. CDR3 nucleotide sequence: TGTGCCACGTGGGCGATCAGGGTTAACGGATACGAGCAGTACTTC. Its protein product is CATWAIRVNGYEQYF. The chain links TRBV28 to TRBJ2-7; TRBD1 is a possible D gene (5 bases). The CDR3 length is 15 residues. V gave up 10 bases and J gave up 4 bases, with 23 bases separating them. Germline CDR1 and CDR2: MDHEN and SYDVKM.

The V and J genes are TRBV7-8 and TRBJ1-2; TRBD1 is a possible D gene (5 bases). Germline CDR1 and CDR2: SGHVS and FQNEAQ. The CDR3 sequence is 13 residues long. V dropped 9 bases and J dropped 4 bases, with 15 bases sitting between them. The CDR3 bases are TGTGCCAGTTCGACAGTGCTTCCCTATGGCTACACCTTC. Translating it yields CASSTVLPYGYTF.

V usage is TRBV10-3 and J usage is TRBJ2-1; D possibly corresponds to TRBD1 (6 bases). The CDR3 spans 17 residues. The ends were cut back, 6 bases at V and 0 bases at J, with 18 bases in the middle. Germline V lookup: CDR1 ENHRY, CDR2 SYGVKD. In nucleotides, the CDR3 is TGTGCCATCAGGCCCAGGGGCGGAGGAATCTCCTACAATGAGCAGTTCTTC. Translation: CAIRPRGGGISYNEQFF.

There are a few counts of this clone. The J gene is TRBJ1-2, the V gene TRBV21-1; the table's D gene call, TRBD1, was not cross checked with the DNA. TRBV21-1 is a pseudogene locus. This CDR3 region has 15 residues. In nucleotides, the CDR3 is TGTGCCAGCAGCACGAGGACAGGGGCTTCTGACGGCTACACCTTC. Translation gives CASSTRTGASDGYTF.

The rearrangement uses TRBV25-1 and TRBJ2-5; 9 bases line up with TRBD1. V dropped 6 bases and J dropped 2; count of bases not matched to a gene: 7. CDR3 size: 15 residues. Germline V gives CDR1 MGHDK, CDR2 SYGVNS. CDR3 sequence reads: CASSGPGQGQETQYF. CDR3 nucleotides: TGTGCCAGCAGCGGACCGGGACAGGGACAAGAGACCCAGTACTTC.

This clone was seen more than once but under ten times. This chain connects TRBV28 to TRBJ1-3; a weak D match, TRBD1 (5 bases). There are 18 residues in the CDR3. Trimming cost V 3 bases and J 2 bases, with 20 bases left between them. CDR1 is MDHEN and CDR2 is SYDVKM in the germline V gene. The CDR3 DNA is TGTGCCAGCAGTTTCCCACAGGCGGACTACAACGCTGGAAACACCATATATTTT. Encoded protein: CASSFPQADYNAGNTIYF.

V and J are TRBV6-5 and TRBJ2-1; TRBD1 aligns across 8 bases. The CDR3 extends over 16 amino acids. Germline V gene lookup returns CDR1 MNHEY and CDR2 SVGAGI. The V and J ends lost 4 bases and 2 bases, in that order; junction bases with no gene match: 7. In DNA form, the CDR3 reads TGTGCCAGCAGTTTACCCGGGACAGGCGCCTACAATGAGCAGTTCTTC. This codes for CASSLPGTGAYNEQFF.

The chain links TRBV4-1 to TRBJ1-2, with 7 bases fitting TRBD1. Losses at the gene ends were 0 bases for V and 1 base for J; bases not matched to a gene: 5. The CDR3 runs 16 residues. Germline V lookup: CDR1 MGHRA, CDR2 YSYEKL. CDR3: CASSQDHQGGNYGYTF. CDR3 in DNA: TGCGCCAGCAGCCAAGATCACCAGGGGGGTAACTATGGCTACACCTTC.

The CDR3 coding sequence is TGTGCCATTATGGACAGCCTAAATCAGCCCCAGCATTTT. It is translated as CAIMDSLNQPQHF. The V and J genes are TRBV10-3 and TRBJ1-5; a weak D match, TRBD1 (6 bases). V was cut by 9 bases and J by 4 bases, with 13 bases left in between. Per the germline V gene, CDR1 is ENHRY and CDR2 is SYGVKD. This CDR3 is 13 amino acids long.

The chain joins TRBV6-2 or TRBV6-3 to TRBJ2-1; D is unresolved. CDR3 length equals 15 residues. Germline V gene lookup returns CDR1 MNHEY and CDR2 SVGEGT. V was clipped by 3 bases and J by 0 bases, with 9 bases between them. The CDR3 loop is CASSYSLSSYNEQFF. The CDR3, as DNA: TGTGCCAGCAGTTATAGTCTGAGCTCCTACAATGAGCAGTTCTTC.

This chain joins TRBV24-1 and TRBJ2-3; 8 bases agree with TRBD2. The J segment lost 3 bases and the V segment lost 5 bases, leaving 12 bases of the junction unmatched. CDR3 length equals 17 residues. Germline CDR1 KGHDR, CDR2 SFDVKD. The CDR3 protein is CATSGPSGSMTTDTQYF. The CDR3, as DNA: TGTGCCACCAGTGGACCCAGCGGGAGCATGACAACAGATACGCAGTATTTT.

Only a few counts were recorded for this clone. J is TRBJ1-2 and V is TRBV21-1; TRBD1, the table's D call, was not compared with the DNA. TRBV21-1 is termed a pseudogene. The CDR3 is 13 residues long. The CDR3: CASSKWGRTGYTF. CDR3 in DNA: TGTGCCAGCAGCAAGTGGGGCAGGACAGGCTACACCTTC.

The rearrangement joins TRBV5-4 to TRBJ2-3; 10 bases map to TRBD1. Germline CDR1 reads SGHNT; CDR2 reads YYREEE (reference sequence). The CDR3 sequence is 17 residues long. Trimming took 3 bases from V and 5 from J; bases not matched to a gene: 12. CDR3 region: CASSWDRGTGDLDTQYF. CDR3 in DNA: TGTGCCAGCAGCTGGGATCGGGGGACAGGGGACTTAGATACGCAGTATTTT.

This clone has just one count. This chain uses TRBV5-5 with TRBJ1-1, with 8 nucleotides matching TRBD1. Trimming at V came to 0 bases and at J to 0 bases, leaving 4 bases not matched to a gene. Germline V gene lookup returns CDR1 SGHKS and CDR2 YYEKEE (reference sequence). The CDR3 is 16 residues long. The CDR3 here is CASSLGQGPMNTEAFF. The CDR3 nucleotides are TGTGCCAGCAGCTTGGGACAGGGGCCTATGAACACTGAAGCTTTCTTT.

The chain carries TRBV25-1 and TRBJ2-3, with 9 bases identical to TRBD1. J was trimmed by 6 bases and V by 8 bases; bases with no gene match: 0. CDR1 is MGHDK, CDR2 SYGVNS, per germline. This CDR3 is built from 11 residues. The CDR3 loop reads CASGTGDTQYF. CDR3 coding DNA: TGTGCCAGCGGGACAGGGGATACGCAGTATTTT. The full variable domain, with the rest looked up from reference TRBV25-1 and TRBJ2-3, is EADIYQTPRYLVIGTGKKITLECSQTMGHDKMYWYQQDPGMELHLIHYSYGVNSTEKGDLSSESTVSRIRTEHFPLTLESARPSHTSQYLCASGTGDTQYFGPGTRLTVL.

The chain combines TRBV3-1 (or the pseudogene TRBV3-2) with TRBJ2-1; D gene unclear. Germline CDR1 is LGHDT and CDR2 is YNNKEL (reference sequence). V dropped 0 bases and J dropped 10 bases, with 13 bases sitting between them. CDR3 length: 14 residues. This CDR3 reads CASSQDYLQREQFF. The CDR3 DNA sequence: TGTGCCAGCAGCCAAGATTACTTGCAGCGAGAGCAGTTCTTC.

The chain combines TRBV20-1 with TRBJ2-7; tentatively, D is TRBD1 (6 bases). Germline assignment: CDR1 DFQATT and CDR2 SNEGSKA (reference sequence). The CDR3 length is 15 residues. V was pared by 3 bases and J by 2 bases, with 17 bases between. The DNA of the CDR3 is TGCAGTGCTAGTGGTGCTCCAGGGGTCACCTACGAGCAGTACTTC. It specifies CSASGAPGVTYEQYF.

This sequence joins TRBV5-1 and TRBJ2-2; 8 bases line up with TRBD2. J lost 7 bases, V lost 4 bases, and 3 bases had no gene match. The germline V gene has CDR1 SGHRS and CDR2 YFSETQ. This CDR3 has 13 amino acids. The CDR3 loop is CASSPRGGGELFF. CDR3 DNA: TGCGCCAGCAGCCCCCGGGGGGGCGGGGAGCTGTTTTTT.

The chain employs TRBV6-1 and TRBJ2-1; D is perhaps TRBD2 (5 bases). The germline CDR1 and CDR2 sequences are MNHNS and SASEGT. Trimming took off 0 bases at V and 16 bases at J, with 13 bases between the two ends. CDR3 length equals 12 residues. This chain's CDR3 is CASSEAGAIQFF. The CDR3 nucleotides read TGTGCCAGCAGTGAAGCGGGAGCCATCCAATTCTTC.

Only a few counts were recorded for this clone. The chain employs TRBV6-2 or TRBV6-3 and TRBJ2-1, with 10 bases lining up with TRBD2. CDR1 MNHEY and CDR2 SVGEGT come from the germline V gene. The CDR3 consists of 21 residues. V lost 3 bases and J lost 0; bases outside the gene matches: 17. The CDR3 loop reads CASSYYVGRLAGVSSYNEQFF. The CDR3 DNA reads TGTGCCAGCAGTTATTATGTGGGTCGGCTAGCGGGAGTCTCCTCCTACAATGAGCAGTTCTTC.

On this clone itself: Additional DNA sequences in this sample encode the identical CDR3. This sequence joins TRBV18 and TRBJ2-3; 10 nucleotides align to TRBD2. The CDR3 extends over 15 amino acids. J gave up 4 bases and V 3 bases, and 4 bases lay outside the gene matches. Germline V gives CDR1 KGHSH, CDR2 LQKENI. CDR3 DNA: TGTGCCAGCTCACCGGGCCTAGCGGGGGCAGATACGCAGTATTTT. Translated: CASSPGLAGADTQYF.